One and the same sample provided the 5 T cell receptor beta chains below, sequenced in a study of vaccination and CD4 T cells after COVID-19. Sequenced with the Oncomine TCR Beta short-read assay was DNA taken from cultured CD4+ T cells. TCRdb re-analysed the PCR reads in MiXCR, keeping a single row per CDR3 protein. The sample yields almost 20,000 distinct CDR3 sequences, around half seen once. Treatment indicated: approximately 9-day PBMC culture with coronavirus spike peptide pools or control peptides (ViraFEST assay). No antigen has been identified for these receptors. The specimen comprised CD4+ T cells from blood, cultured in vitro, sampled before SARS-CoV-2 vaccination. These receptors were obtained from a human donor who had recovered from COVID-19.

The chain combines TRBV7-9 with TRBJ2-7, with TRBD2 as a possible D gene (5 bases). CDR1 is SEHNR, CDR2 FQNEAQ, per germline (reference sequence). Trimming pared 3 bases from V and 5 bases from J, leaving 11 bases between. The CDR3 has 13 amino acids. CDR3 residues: CASSFRGFNEQYF. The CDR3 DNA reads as TGTGCCAGCAGCTTTCGGGGTTTCAACGAGCAGTACTTC.

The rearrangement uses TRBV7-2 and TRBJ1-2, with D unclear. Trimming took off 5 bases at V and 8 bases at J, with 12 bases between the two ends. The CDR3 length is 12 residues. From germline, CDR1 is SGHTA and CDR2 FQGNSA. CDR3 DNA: TGTGCCAGCAGCCCAGGTGTCTGGGGCTACACCTTC. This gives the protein CASSPGVWGYTF.

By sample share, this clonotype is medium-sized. The CDR3 coding sequence is TGTGCCAGCAGCCAAGCGCTTAAAGAGACCCAGTACTTC. Translating it yields CASSQALKETQYF. This chain joins TRBV14 and TRBJ2-5; D not resolved. CDR1 is SGHDN and CDR2 is FVKESK in the germline V gene. The CDR3 loop spans 13 amino acids. V was cut by 1 base and J by 3 bases, with 6 bases left in between. Full variable domain (rest looked up from reference TRBV14 and TRBJ2-5): EAGVTQFPSHSVIEKGQTVTLRCDPISGHDNLYWYRRVMGKEIKFLLHFVKESKQDESGMPNNRFLAERTGGTYSTLKVQPAELEDSGVYFCASSQALKETQYFGPGTRLLVL.

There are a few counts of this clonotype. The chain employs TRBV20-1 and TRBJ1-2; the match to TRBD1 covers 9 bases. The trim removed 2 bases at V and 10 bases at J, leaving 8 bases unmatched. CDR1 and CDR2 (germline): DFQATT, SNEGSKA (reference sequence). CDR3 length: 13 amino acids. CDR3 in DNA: TGCAGTGCTAGACCCACAGGGGGCTCCCACTACACCTTC. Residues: CSARPTGGSHYTF.

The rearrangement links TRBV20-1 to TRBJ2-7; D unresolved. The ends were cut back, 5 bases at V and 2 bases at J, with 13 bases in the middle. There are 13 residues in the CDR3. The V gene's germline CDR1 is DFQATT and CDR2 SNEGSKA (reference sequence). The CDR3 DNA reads TGCAGTGCTTCTCGACTGCATGCCTACGAGCAGTACTTC. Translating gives CSASRLHAYEQYF.